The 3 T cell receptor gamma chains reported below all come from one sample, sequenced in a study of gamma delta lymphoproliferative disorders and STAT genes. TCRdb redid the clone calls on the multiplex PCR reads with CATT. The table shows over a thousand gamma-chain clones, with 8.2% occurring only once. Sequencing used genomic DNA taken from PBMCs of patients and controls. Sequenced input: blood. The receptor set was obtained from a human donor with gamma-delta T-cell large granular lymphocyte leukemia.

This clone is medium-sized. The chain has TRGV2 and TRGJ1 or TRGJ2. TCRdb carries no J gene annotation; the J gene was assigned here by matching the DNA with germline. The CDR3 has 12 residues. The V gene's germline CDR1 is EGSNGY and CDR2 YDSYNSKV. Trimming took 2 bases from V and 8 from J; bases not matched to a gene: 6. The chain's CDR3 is CATWDEQNKKLF. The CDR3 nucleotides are TGTGCCACCTGGGACGAACAAAATAAGAAACTCTTT.

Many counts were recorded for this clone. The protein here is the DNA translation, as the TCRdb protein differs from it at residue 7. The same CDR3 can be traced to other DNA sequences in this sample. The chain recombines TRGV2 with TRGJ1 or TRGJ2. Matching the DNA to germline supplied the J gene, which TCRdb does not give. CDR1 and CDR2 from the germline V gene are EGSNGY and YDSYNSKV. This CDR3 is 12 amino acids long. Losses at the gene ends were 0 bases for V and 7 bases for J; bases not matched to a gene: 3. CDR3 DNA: TGTGCCACCTGGGACGGGCGATATAAGAAACTCTTT. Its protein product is CATWDGRYKKLF.

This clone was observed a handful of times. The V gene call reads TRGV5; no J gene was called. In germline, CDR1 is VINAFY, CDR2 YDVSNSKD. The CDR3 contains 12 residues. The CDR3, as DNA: TGTGCCACCTGGGACAGTCCCCAGAGGGAACTCTTT. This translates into CATWDSPQRELF.